These T cell receptor beta chains were read from a single sample in a study of a mutant IDH1 vaccine in newly diagnosed glioma. Some clones are missing from TCRdb's copy, which holds only in-frame ones; the method was immunoSEQ multiplex PCR. The table includes about 34,000 clones, around nine tenths detected once. The antigens of these receptors remain unknown. Sequences were derived from PBMCs, sampled from a glioma patient whose treatment included an IDH1 peptide vaccine. The receptor source for this set is a young woman with glioma. Both conserved end residues are part of each CDR3.

TRBV2	TRBJ1-1	CASRGDRNTEAFF
TRBV5-4	TRBJ1-2	CASRAGAGVTGYGYTF
TRBV10-3	TRBJ1-1	CAIAGPNTEAFF
TRBV10-3	TRBJ1-6	CAISTTATGSPLHF
TRBV2	TRBJ2-5	CASSVGSAYQETQYF
TRBV6-6	TRBJ2-5	CASSHNGQQEETQYF
TRBV4-1	TRBJ2-2	CASSPAGLLSTGELFF
TRBV29-1	TRBJ1-3	CSVETFYSGNTIYF
TRBV7-9	TRBJ2-7	CASSTPQSGYEQYF
TRBV30	TRBJ2-5	CAWSVWRAGETQYF
TRBV6-5	TRBJ1-5	CASSYRVKQPQHF
TRBV4-2	TRBJ1-2	CASSQDRAYGYTF
TRBV5-6	TRBJ1-1	CASSSRRVRKAFF
TRBV6-5	TRBJ2-1	CASSYGVPPYNEQFF
TRBV27	TRBJ2-2	CASSLQGGSGELFF
TRBV7-2	TRBJ1-1	CASSFSRNTEAFF
TRBV9	TRBJ1-1	CASSPRQGRNTEAFF
TRBV6-5	TRBJ1-5	CASSSQARGNQPQHF
TRBV25-1	TRBJ2-7	CASSGADRGTYEQYF
TRBV28	TRBJ1-5	CASSQGQIYSNQPQHF
TRBV5-6	TRBJ1-2	CASSLDLRGEGGYTF
TRBV4-1	TRBJ1-2	CASRGSNGAVYGYTF